This T cell receptor (beta chain) was observed in a study of T cells after posttransplantation cyclophosphamide. TCRdb's copy holds only in-frame clones and misses some; the assay was immunoSEQ multiplex PCR. Sampling found just over 25,000 clones, none seen once. Whole-study findings and limits: Later blood repertoires were often dominated by clones from the donor CD8+ memory compartment. Blood and skin or GI T cell repertoires showed limited TRB overlap.

This clone occurred many times. Its antigen is unidentified. This CDR3 comprises 14 residues. CDR1 and CDR2 from the germline V gene are SGHAT and FQNNGV. V dropped 4 bases and J dropped 12; count of bases not matched to a gene: 12. The receptor was derived from a man aged 45-65 years in good health, CMV-negative, and a related stem cell transplant donor. V is TRBV11-2 and J is TRBJ2-7, with TRBD1 matching over 10 bases. The sequencing sample was made of PBMCs. CDR3 region: CASSSLGTGALWYF. The CDR3 DNA sequence: TGTGCCAGCAGCTCTTTAGGGACAGGGGCCCTATGGTACTTC.